Only a few counts were recorded for the clone carrying this TCR beta chain. Its antigen remains unknown. CDR1 is LGHDT and CDR2 is YNNKEL in the germline V gene (reference sequence). This CDR3 is built from 13 residues. The germline V and J ends were trimmed by 3 bases and 14 bases, with 17 bases remaining between them. This sample is drawn from a study of T-cell memory formation after mild COVID-19. In TCRdb, the 5' RACE reads were re-called with MiXCR into one record per CDR3 protein. The data hold some 300,000 distinct CDR3 sequences, with 20% to 25% observed a single time. Study-wide results and limits: CM and EM subsets held most contracting CD4+ clones; EMRA held CD8+ ones.

The chain joins TRBV3-1 to TRBJ2-1; possibly TRBD1 or TRBD2 for D (7 bases each). The specimen sequenced was PBMCs or a T cell subset sorted from them (not recorded which). This sequence was found in a man aged 18 to 30 who had mild COVID-19 (a few samples of this study predate the infection). Cell type and time point are not known. CDR3 nucleotides: TGTGCCAGCAGCCACCCTCTTCAGGGGGGGGAGTTCTTC. Amino acid sequence: CASSHPLQGGEFF.